This passage covers 22 T cell receptor beta chains from one sample sequenced in a study of neoadjuvant nivolumab and ipilimumab in lung cancer (dated by TCRdb to the early 2020s). The protocol used for the library was the immunoSEQ multiplex PCR assay. TCRdb limited this immuneACCESS table to in-frame rearrangements with V and J called. A share of clones is missing; checked studies link under half to unresolved V genes, and the rest is unexplained. The sample data list 40,000 to 55,000 clones, and approximately 90% of these were observed just once. Roughly 3.7% of the sample is taken by the ten largest. According to the study, the label for this sample's time point signals: pretherapy, before neoadjuvant immune checkpoint inhibitors. The sequenced sample was blood, obtained before neoadjuvant nivolumab, alone or with ipilimumab. All receptors derive from an adult with non-small cell lung cancer. Some clones in this sample may be carry-over from other donors' samples.

The rearrangement joins TRBV7-3 to TRBJ2-7, with TRBD1 as a possible D gene (6 bases). CDR3 size: 14 residues. V gave up 5 bases and J gave up 3 bases, with 14 bases separating them. Germline loops: CDR1 SGHTA, CDR2 FQGTGA. The CDR3 sequence is CASSIGWTDYEQYF. In nucleotides, the CDR3 is TGTGCCAGCAGCATAGGGTGGACAGACTACGAGCAGTACTTC.

The rearrangement links TRBV5-1 to TRBJ2-3; tentative D call: TRBD2 (7 bases). The CDR3 is made up of 16 amino acids. V was trimmed by 4 bases and J by 5 bases, leaving 20 bases between them. CDR1 is SGHRS, CDR2 YFSETQ, per germline. The CDR3: CASSPSGGGREDTQYF. Written as DNA, the CDR3 is TGCGCCAGCAGCCCCTCTGGGGGGGGGCGCGAAGATACGCAGTATTTT. Complete variable domain (other parts from reference TRBV5-1 and TRBJ2-3): KAGVTQTPRYLIKTRGQQVTLSCSPISGHRSVSWYQQTPGQGLQFLFEYFSETQRNKGNFPGRFSGRQFSNSRSEMNVSTLELGDSALYLCASSPSGGGREDTQYFGPGTRLTVL.

The gene calls are TRBV5-1 and TRBJ1-2; D call uncertain. In germline, CDR1 is SGHRS, CDR2 YFSETQ. This CDR3 is built from 12 residues. Trimming took 5 bases from V and 7 from J, leaving 12 bases between them. CDR3 in amino acids: CASRSEAAGYTF. For the CDR3, the DNA is TGCGCCAGCAGGTCGGAGGCCGCTGGCTACACCTTC. Full variable domain (remainder filled in from reference TRBV5-1 and TRBJ1-2): KAGVTQTPRYLIKTRGQQVTLSCSPISGHRSVSWYQQTPGQGLQFLFEYFSETQRNKGNFPGRFSGRQFSNSRSEMNVSTLELGDSALYLCASRSEAAGYTFGSGTRLTVV.

The genes are TRBV4-2 and TRBJ2-6; D is possibly TRBD1 (6 bases). The CDR3 is 16 residues long. The germline V gene has CDR1 LGHNA and CDR2 YNFKEQ. Trimming cost V 8 bases and J 0 bases, with 14 bases left between them. The CDR3 DNA follows: TGTGCCAGCTCGTGGGCAGGGGCCTCTGGGGCCAACGTCCTGACTTTC. This gives the protein CASSWAGASGANVLTF.

This rearrangement joins TRBV5-1 to TRBJ2-6; 8 positions agree with TRBD1. Unmatched junction bases numbered 5, after V lost 3 bases and J lost 0 bases. From germline, CDR1 is SGHRS and CDR2 YFSETQ. The CDR3 sequence is 17 residues long. The CDR3 nucleotides read TGCGCCAGCAGCTCAGGGGGCGAACACTCTGGGGCCAACGTCCTGACTTTC. Translating gives CASSSGGEHSGANVLTF. Full variable domain (missing parts from reference TRBV5-1 and TRBJ2-6): KAGVTQTPRYLIKTRGQQVTLSCSPISGHRSVSWYQQTPGQGLQFLFEYFSETQRNKGNFPGRFSGRQFSNSRSEMNVSTLELGDSALYLCASSSGGEHSGANVLTFGAGSRLTVL.

The rearrangement uses TRBV7-9 and TRBJ1-2; tentatively, D is TRBD1 (6 bases). The CDR3 is 15 amino acids. The V end lost 5 bases, the J end lost 0 bases, and 13 bases lay between the germline ends. Germline CDR1 and CDR2: SEHNR and FQNEAQ (reference sequence). Written as DNA, the CDR3 is TGTGCCAGCAGCCCGACAGGAGGGGCTAACTATGGCTACACCTTC. It translates to CASSPTGGANYGYTF.

The chain joins TRBV5-1 to TRBJ2-2, with 11 bases fitting TRBD1. The V and J ends lost 1 base and 3 bases, in that order; junction bases with no gene match: 5. CDR3 length: 17 amino acids. The V gene's germline CDR1 is SGHRS and CDR2 YFSETQ. This chain's CDR3 is CASSLIPGQGDTGELFF. CDR3 sequence (DNA): TGCGCCAGCAGCTTGATACCGGGACAGGGGGACACCGGGGAGCTGTTTTTT.

The chain carries TRBV5-3 and TRBJ2-1, with D possibly being TRBD2 (6 bases). TRBV5-3 is assigned to the ORF class and has an uncertain function. The V end lost 0 bases, the J end lost 14 bases, and 15 bases lay between the germline ends. The CDR3 covers 13 residues. The CDR3 is CARSLAGTGDKFF. As DNA, the CDR3 is TGTGCCAGAAGCTTGGCCGGGACGGGAGATAAGTTCTTC.

The gene calls are TRBV18 and TRBJ2-7; no clear D. Between the trimmed V and J ends, which lost 1 base and 1 base, there was a span of 5 bases. The germline gives CDR1 KGHSH, CDR2 LQKENI. CDR3 length: 13 amino acids. The CDR3 loop is CASSPRSSYEQYF. CDR3 in DNA: TGTGCCAGCTCACCACGCAGTTCCTACGAGCAGTACTTC.

The chain joins TRBV18 to TRBJ1-4; 8 nucleotides agree with TRBD1. From germline, CDR1 is KGHSH and CDR2 LQKENI. This CDR3 has 15 amino acids. V lost 2 bases and J lost 5; bases outside the gene matches: 4. The CDR3 region has the DNA TGTGCCAGCTCACCAGACAGGGGCTACAATGAAAAACTGTTTTTT. This sequence encodes CASSPDRGYNEKLFF. The complete variable domain, with remaining parts taken from reference TRBV18 and TRBJ1-4, reads NAGVMQNPRHLVRRRGQEARLRCSPMKGHSHVYWYRQLPEEGLKFMVYLQKENIIDESGMPKERFSAEFPKEGPSILRIQQVVRGDSAAYFCASSPDRGYNEKLFFGSGTQLSVL.

V and J are TRBV7-9 and TRBJ1-2; D not resolved. The germline V gene encodes CDR1 SEHNR and CDR2 FQNEAQ (reference sequence). Between the trimmed V and J ends, which lost 2 bases and 14 bases, there was a span of 30 bases. CDR3 size: 17 residues. For the CDR3, the DNA is TGTGCCAGCAGCTTAAGGTCTCGAGGTTCCGGGAAGAATAGCTGGACCTTC. Translation: CASSLRSRGSGKNSWTF. Full variable domain (rest looked up from reference TRBV7-9 and TRBJ1-2): DTGVSQNPRHKITKRGQNVTFRCDPISEHNRLYWYRQTLGQGPEFLTYFQNEAQLEKSRLLSDRFSAERPKGSFSTLEIQRTEQGDSAMYLCASSLRSRGSGKNSWTFGSGTRLTVV.

The rearrangement uses TRBV30 and TRBJ1-2, with 8 nucleotides matching TRBD1. V dropped 0 bases and J dropped 7; count of bases not matched to a gene: 10. Germline V gives CDR1 GTSNPN, CDR2 SVGIG (reference sequence). The CDR3 spans 15 residues. The CDR3 bases are TGTGCCTGGAGTGTACATCGCCCAGGGGGCATTGGCTACACCTTC. Its protein is CAWSVHRPGGIGYTF.

This chain joins TRBV7-9 and TRBJ2-1, with D perhaps assigned TRBD1 or TRBD2 (6 bases each). V shed 3 bases and J shed 6 bases, with 9 bases lying between them. CDR3 length: 13 residues. Germline lookup yields CDR1 SEHNR and CDR2 FQNEAQ (reference sequence). The DNA of the CDR3 is TGTGCCAGCAGCTTTTGGGGGGCCAATGAGCAGTTCTTC. This encodes CASSFWGANEQFF.

The V gene is TRBV5-1, the J gene TRBJ2-1; TRBD2 aligns across 9 bases. Per germline, CDR1 SGHRS and CDR2 YFSETQ. Trimming at V came to 4 bases and at J to 5 bases, leaving 7 bases not matched to a gene. The CDR3 runs 15 residues. The CDR3 loop reads CASSPPGTSNNEQFF. CDR3 DNA: TGCGCCAGCAGCCCGCCCGGGACTAGCAACAATGAGCAGTTCTTC.

The chain couples TRBV7-2 to TRBJ2-4; 7 nucleotides agree with TRBD2. CDR1 SGHTA and CDR2 FQGNSA come from the germline V gene. This CDR3 is 17 amino acids long. The trim removed 5 bases at V and 0 bases at J, leaving 10 bases unmatched. CDR3 DNA: TGTGCCAGCAGCACTCTAGCGGCTGGGGTAGCCAAAAACATTCAGTACTTC. Translated, it gives CASSTLAAGVAKNIQYF.

This clone was detected once. The CDR3 region is CASSFTGSETQYF. The CDR3 DNA reads as TGTGCCAGCAGTTTTACAGGATCAGAGACCCAGTACTTC. J is TRBJ2-5 and V is TRBV11-3, with D possibly being TRBD1 (5 bases). Between the trimmed V and J ends, which lost 6 bases and 4 bases, there was a span of 12 bases. CDR3 length equals 13 residues. The germline V gene has CDR1 SGHNT and CDR2 YENEEA.

In this sample, this clone turned up once. The rearrangement links TRBV7-6 to TRBJ2-3; TRBD2 agrees at 14 bases. With 5 bases clipped from V and 5 bases from J, the junction kept 6 bases outside the gene matches. This CDR3 is built from 16 residues. Germline V gene lookup returns CDR1 SGHVS and CDR2 FNYEAQ. The CDR3 DNA sequence: TGTGCCAGCAGCCTCCGACTAGCGGGAGGGGAAGATACGCAGTATTTT. Amino acid sequence: CASSLRLAGGEDTQYF.

The gene calls are TRBV11-2 and TRBJ2-5; D remains ambiguous. The length of the CDR3 is 13 residues. V was shortened by 0 bases and J by 4 bases, with 6 bases between the two germline ends. Germline V gene lookup returns CDR1 SGHAT and CDR2 FQNNGV. The CDR3 bases are TGTGCCAGCAGCTTAGAGGTGCTAGAGACCCAGTACTTC. Protein: CASSLEVLETQYF.

CDR3 sequence (DNA): TGTGCCAGCAGCTTGGTACGCGAGAACACTGAAGCTTTCTTT. Amino acid sequence: CASSLVRENTEAFF. V and J are TRBV5-4 and TRBJ1-1; D gene ambiguous. Germline V gives CDR1 SGHNT, CDR2 YYREEE (reference sequence). The CDR3 has 14 amino acids. The ends were cut back, 0 bases at V and 1 base at J, with 7 bases in the middle.

J is TRBJ2-7 and V is TRBV7-2, with a possible D match to TRBD2 (5 bases). The CDR3 is 14 residues long. CDR1 is SGHTA and CDR2 is FQGNSA in the germline V gene. Trimming shortened V by 3 bases and J by 1 base, and 10 bases separated the two germline ends. CDR3 coding DNA: TGTGCCAGCAGCTTCACAGCGGTTTCCTACGAGCAGTACTTC. Its protein product is CASSFTAVSYEQYF.

In DNA, the CDR3 is TGTGCCAGTAGGAGGGACGGTAGCATGTACGAGCAGTACTTC. It specifies CASRRDGSMYEQYF. V usage is TRBV19 and J usage is TRBJ2-7, with D perhaps assigned TRBD1 or TRBD2 (5 bases each). The CDR3 has 14 amino acids. The V end lost 6 bases, the J end lost 4 bases, and 16 bases lay between the germline ends. Per the germline V gene, CDR1 is LNHDA and CDR2 is SQIVND (reference sequence).

This chain uses TRBV9 with TRBJ2-7, with a weak D call TRBD2 (6 bases). There are 14 residues in the CDR3. V lost 0 bases to trimming and J lost 0 bases, with 7 bases between them. The V gene's germline CDR1 is SGDLS and CDR2 YYNGEE. The CDR3 DNA reads as TGTGCCAGCAGCGTAGAGGACTACTCCTACGAGCAGTACTTC. Amino acid sequence: CASSVEDYSYEQYF.